What follows are 25 T cell receptor beta chains derived from one specimen sequenced in a study of T-cell memory formation after mild COVID-19. TCRdb independently ran MiXCR on the 5' RACE reads; one entry per CDR3 protein. The sample includes a few hundred thousand distinct CDR3 sequences, about 17% seen only once; the top ten take 20% to 25%. Sequenced sample: PBMCs or a T cell subset sorted from them (not recorded which). The receptors come from a man aged 18 to 35 who had mild COVID-19 (a few samples of this study predate the infection). Cell type and time point are not known.

This chain links TRBV3-1 with TRBJ2-2; D remains ambiguous. The CDR3 has 14 residues. CDR1 and CDR2 from the germline V gene are LGHDT and YNNKEL (reference sequence). With 3 bases removed from V and 5 bases from J, the gap between germline ends came to 10 bases. CDR3 in amino acids: CASSHVGKTGELFF. In DNA form, the CDR3 reads TGTGCCAGCAGCCATGTTGGGAAAACCGGGGAGCTGTTTTTT.

This clonotype has a handful of counts. V gene TRBV6-5 combines with J gene TRBJ2-3, with 10 bases matching TRBD2. The V gene's germline CDR1 is MNHEY and CDR2 SVGAGI. With 0 bases clipped from V and 2 bases from J, the junction kept 5 bases outside the gene matches. This CDR3 has 17 amino acids. Here the CDR3 reads CASSYSWLAGVTDTQYF. The DNA for the CDR3 is TGTGCCAGCAGTTACTCGTGGCTAGCGGGGGTCACAGATACGCAGTATTTT.

The rearrangement uses TRBV29-1 and TRBJ2-1; TRBD2 aligns across 9 bases. CDR1 is SQVTM, CDR2 ANQGSEA, per germline. After removal of 7 bases from V and 8 bases from J, the junction contained 3 bases not matched to a gene. This CDR3 has 11 residues. CDR3 residues: CSARGGDEQFF. Here the CDR3 DNA reads TGCAGCGCGCGGGGGGGCGATGAGCAGTTCTTC.

The chain employs TRBV6-2 or TRBV6-3 and TRBJ2-7; 8 positions agree with TRBD1. V lost 8 bases, J lost 3 bases, and 12 bases stayed unmatched. Looked up from germline, CDR1 is MNHEY and CDR2 is SVGEGT. CDR3 size: 15 residues. The CDR3 reads CASAKDLGQVYEQYF. DNA for the CDR3: TGTGCCAGCGCGAAGGACCTGGGACAGGTCTACGAGCAGTACTTC.

The V call is TRBV7-2, the J call TRBJ2-4; D ambiguous. The CDR3 contains 16 residues. V was cut by 0 bases and J by 1 base, with 10 bases left in between. Germline V gives CDR1 SGHTA, CDR2 FQGNSA. CDR3 coding DNA: TGTGCCAGCAGCTTAGCAGGGCAGGCTGCCAAAAACATTCAGTACTTC. Its translation is CASSLAGQAAKNIQYF.

The chain joins TRBV10-2 to TRBJ2-7, with D possibly called TRBD1 or TRBD2 (5 bases each). The V end was cut by 5 bases, the J end by 0 bases, with 23 bases between. The CDR3 consists of 18 residues. Germline V gene sequence: CDR1 WSHSY, CDR2 SAAADI. The CDR3 DNA reads as TGCGCCAGCAGTCGCCCACCCCGTATTGGGACGGACTCCTACGAGCAGTACGTC. Amino acids: CASSRPPRIGTDSYEQYV.

This chain uses TRBV29-1 with TRBJ1-1, with D hard to call. Germline loops: CDR1 SQVTM, CDR2 ANQGSEA. The CDR3 totals 12 residues. V was clipped by 5 bases and J by 1 base, with 8 bases between them. The chain's CDR3 is CSVSRQNTEAFF. CDR3 DNA: TGCAGCGTTTCTCGGCAGAACACTGAAGCTTTCTTT.

The CDR3 sequence is CASAPAAGSSYEQYV. CDR3 DNA: TGCGCCAGCGCCCCGGCAGCGGGAAGCTCCTACGAGCAGTACGTC. The J gene is TRBJ2-7, the V gene TRBV5-1; TRBD2 aligns across 7 bases. The ends lost 7 bases at V and 0 bases at J; junction bases unmatched: 10. Germline V gene sequence: CDR1 SGHRS, CDR2 YFSETQ. CDR3 length: 15 residues.

The rearrangement links TRBV4-1 to TRBJ2-7; no definite D call. V was shortened by 1 base and J by 7 bases, with 14 bases between the two germline ends. Germline lookup yields CDR1 MGHRA and CDR2 YSYEKL. The length of the CDR3 is 14 residues. CDR3 coding DNA: TGCGCCAGCAGCCAAGCCCCGGGCCCCATGGAGCAGTACTTC. It is translated as CASSQAPGPMEQYF.

The J gene is TRBJ1-5, the V gene TRBV29-1; the D gene is possibly TRBD1 (5 bases). Between the trimmed V and J ends, which lost 4 bases and 0 bases, there was a span of 10 bases. Germline CDR1 SQVTM, CDR2 ANQGSEA. The CDR3 has 14 amino acids. Written as DNA, the CDR3 is TGCAGCGTTGGGGGGGGATATAGCAATCAGCCCCAGCATTTT. This encodes CSVGGGYSNQPQHF.

This clonotype was seen more than once but under ten times. The rearrangement uses TRBV20-1 and TRBJ2-2, with 8 bases that match TRBD1. This CDR3 is built from 16 residues. Germline-derived CDR1 and CDR2 are DFQATT and SNEGSKA (reference sequence). V was clipped by 1 base and J by 5 bases; unmatched bases: 9. For the CDR3, the DNA is TGCAGTGCTAGAGTTCCCGGGACAGGAGCGACCGGGGAGCTGTTTTTT. Amino acids: CSARVPGTGATGELFF.

This clonotype occurred a few times. This chain uses TRBV13 with TRBJ1-4; D gene ambiguous. The CDR3 has 15 amino acids. Germline CDR1 reads PRHDT; CDR2 reads FYEKMQ (reference sequence). V lost 5 bases and J lost 7, with 17 bases in between. The CDR3 region has the DNA TGTGCCAGCAGCCAAACGATTGATGGCGGTGAAAAACTGTTTTTT. It yields the protein CASSQTIDGGEKLFF.

The chain uses TRBV18 and TRBJ1-6; TRBD1 might be the D (5 bases). Trimming pared 1 base from V and 5 bases from J, leaving 9 bases between. The germline gives CDR1 KGHSH, CDR2 LQKENI. The CDR3 covers 15 residues. The CDR3 spells CASSPRQSDNSPLHF. CDR3 bases: TGTGCCAGCTCACCACGACAGTCGGATAATTCACCCCTCCACTTT. Drawing the rest from reference TRBV18 and TRBJ1-6, the complete variable domain is NAGVMQNPRHLVRRRGQEARLRCSPMKGHSHVYWYRQLPEEGLKFMVYLQKENIIDESGMPKERFSAEFPKEGPSILRIQQVVRGDSAAYFCASSPRQSDNSPLHFGNGTRLTVT.

The V gene is TRBV24-1, the J gene TRBJ2-2; D is uncertain. The CDR3 loop spans 12 amino acids. Germline assignment: CDR1 KGHDR and CDR2 SFDVKD. Trimming pared 12 bases from V and 0 bases from J, leaving 7 bases between. CDR3 DNA sequence: TGTGCCGCTACAACGAACACCGGGGAGCTGTTTTTT. This gives the protein CAATTNTGELFF.

The J gene is TRBJ1-1, the V gene TRBV6-2 or TRBV6-3; the D is unclear. V was pared by 0 bases and J by 3 bases, with 8 bases between. Germline V gene lookup returns CDR1 MNHEY and CDR2 SVGEGT. The CDR3 spans 14 residues. This CDR3 reads CASSYSGSYTEAFF. Written as DNA, the CDR3 is TGTGCCAGCAGTTACTCAGGGTCCTACACTGAAGCTTTCTTT.

The V gene is TRBV6-5, the J gene TRBJ2-1, with D uncertain. This CDR3 spans 13 amino acids. Trimming cost V 5 bases and J 6 bases, with 11 bases left between them. CDR1 is MNHEY and CDR2 is SVGAGI in the germline V gene. CDR3 sequence reads: CASSVSLSNEQFF. The CDR3 DNA follows: TGTGCCAGCAGTGTATCCTTGAGCAATGAGCAGTTCTTC.

Written as DNA, the CDR3 is TGTGCCAGCAGTTACGTCAGAACTAAAAACATTCAGTACTTC. This sequence encodes CASSYVRTKNIQYF. The V gene is TRBV6-2 or TRBV6-3, the J gene TRBJ2-4, with D uncertain. CDR1 is MNHEY, CDR2 SVGEGT, per germline. Trimming shortened V by 2 bases and J by 4 bases, and 9 bases separated the two germline ends. The CDR3 has 14 residues.

The gene calls are TRBV11-2 and TRBJ2-1; 10 bases map to TRBD1. This CDR3 spans 18 amino acids. The ends lost 5 bases at V and 8 bases at J; junction bases unmatched: 18. The germline CDR1 and CDR2 sequences are SGHAT and FQNNGV. CDR3 protein: CASSPRDRGFGWSDEQFF. The CDR3 DNA reads as TGTGCCAGCAGCCCCCGGGACAGGGGTTTTGGGTGGAGCGATGAGCAGTTCTTC.

This rearrangement joins TRBV27 to TRBJ2-1; 9 nucleotides agree with TRBD2. Germline V gene sequence: CDR1 MNHEY, CDR2 SMNVEV (reference sequence). V shed 0 bases, J shed 3 bases, and the junction held 6 bases outside the gene matches. There are 17 residues in the CDR3. The CDR3 here is CASSLSGGGALYNEQFF. The CDR3 nucleotides are TGTGCCAGCAGTTTATCTGGCGGGGGGGCCCTCTACAATGAGCAGTTCTTC.

V gene TRBV7-2 combines with J gene TRBJ1-3; 10 nucleotides line up with TRBD1. CDR3 length: 17 amino acids. The trim removed 5 bases at V and 0 bases at J, leaving 7 bases unmatched. Germline V gene lookup returns CDR1 SGHTA and CDR2 FQGNSA. The CDR3 region is CASSAGTGAFSGNTIYF. CDR3 DNA sequence: TGTGCCAGCAGCGCCGGGACAGGGGCCTTCTCTGGAAACACCATATATTTT.

The rearrangement joins TRBV18 to TRBJ1-2, with 7 bases that match TRBD1. Trimming removed 1 base from V and 8 bases from J; junction bases left unmatched: 4. The CDR3 length is 13 residues. Germline values: CDR1 KGHSH, CDR2 LQKENI. The CDR3 nucleotides are TGTGCCAGCTCACCACAGGGGGCGCGGGGCTACACCTTC. It yields the protein CASSPQGARGYTF.

The chain is built from TRBV5-4 and TRBJ2-3, with D tentatively TRBD1 or TRBD2 (5 bases each). The ends were cut back, 4 bases at V and 2 bases at J, with 14 bases in the middle. The germline V gene has CDR1 SGHNT and CDR2 YYREEE (reference sequence). CDR3 length: 15 amino acids. Here the CDR3 reads CASSPGRKITDTQYF. DNA of the CDR3: TGTGCCAGCAGCCCGGGACGGAAGATCACAGATACGCAGTATTTT.

The V gene is TRBV20-1, the J gene TRBJ1-2; D is perhaps TRBD1 (6 bases). Germline loops: CDR1 DFQATT, CDR2 SNEGSKA (reference sequence). The V and J ends lost 0 bases and 3 bases respectively, with 8 bases between them. The CDR3 has 13 residues. CDR3 nucleotides: TGCAGTGCTAGAGATTGGACAGACTATGGCTACACCTTC. Amino acids: CSARDWTDYGYTF.

This clonotype came up a few times. J is TRBJ2-5 and V is TRBV4-3; TRBD2 might be the D (5 bases). The CDR3 length is 15 residues. Germline V lookup: CDR1 LGHNA, CDR2 YSLEER. Trimming pared 0 bases from V and 5 bases from J, leaving 13 bases between. The CDR3 DNA reads TGCGCCAGCAGCCAAGAAGGTGGAGGTCCCGAGACCCAGTACTTC. Its translation: CASSQEGGGPETQYF.

This clonotype was counted between two and nine times. The rearrangement links TRBV5-4 to TRBJ2-5; 10 bases map to TRBD2. The V gene end was trimmed by 0 bases and the J gene end by 4 bases; junction bases not matched to a gene: 6. CDR3 length equals 16 residues. Germline values: CDR1 SGHNT, CDR2 YYREEE (reference sequence). In nucleotides, the CDR3 is TGTGCCAGCAGCTTGGGCCAGCGGGGGGGCCGAGAGACCCAGTACTTC. Residues: CASSLGQRGGRETQYF.